In its sample, the clone carrying this T cell receptor (beta chain) was seen many times. This sample was taken from a study of T cells in Graves' hyperthyroidism and ophthalmopathy. RNA transcripts provided the source from which TCR beta CDR3 regions were amplified. RT-PCR in the first round (using the HTBI primer set) targeted the TCR CDR3. TCRdb redid the calling of the multiplex PCR reads with MiXCR, one entry per CDR3 protein. This sample carries fewer than 750,000 distinct CDR3 sequences, under 15% of them seen once, and the ten largest clones take around 4.5%. V was cut by 3 bases and J by 8 bases, with 10 bases left in between. The germline gives CDR1 SGHTA, CDR2 FQGTGA. The CDR3 length is 13 residues.

The sample was blood. The source of this sequence is a woman aged 35 to 49 with Graves' ophthalmopathy. This sequence joins TRBV7-3 and TRBJ2-2; D unclear. The CDR3 region is CASSLSLAGELFF. Written as DNA, the CDR3 is TGTGCCAGCAGCTTGTCGCTGGCTGGGGAGCTGTTTTTT.